A single sample is the source of the 22 T cell receptor beta chains below, sequenced in a study of CD8 T cells in ankylosing spondylitis (dated by TCRdb to about 2017). Library preparation used 5' RACE. The sample was run on an Illumina HiSeq 2500. TCRdb trimmed public reads at Q25 via fastp, called clones via MiXCR and kept in-frame beta chains. Rows with one shared CDR3 protein collapse into an entry with the most common genes and DNA. The sample records 250,000 to 350,000 distinct CDR3 sequences, 20% of which are singletons. The leading ten clones occupy roughly 8% of the sample. Source material: blood, either unsorted or a sorted T cell fraction (not recorded which). These receptors originate from a male donor with ankylosing spondylitis or in good health (not recorded which).

This clonotype was seen many times. V is TRBV3-1 and J is TRBJ2-2; 8 nucleotides agree with TRBD1. CDR1 is LGHDT and CDR2 is YNNKEL in the germline V gene (reference sequence). The CDR3 sequence is 15 residues long. The V and J ends lost 4 bases and 1 base, in that order; junction bases with no gene match: 2. The CDR3 protein is CASSPGTGNTGELFF. The CDR3 nucleotides are TGTGCCAGCAGCCCCGGGACAGGGAACACCGGGGAGCTGTTTTTT.

The sample holds many counts of this clonotype. The V call is TRBV20-1, the J call TRBJ1-2; 7 nucleotides line up with TRBD1. Germline V gene lookup returns CDR1 DFQATT and CDR2 SNEGSKA (reference sequence). The CDR3 runs to 13 residues. V lost 6 bases and J lost 0; bases outside the gene matches: 4. CDR3 loop: CSARDSTNYGYTF. The CDR3 DNA reads TGCAGTGCCCGGGACAGCACTAACTATGGCTACACCTTC.

The rearrangement uses TRBV3-1 and TRBJ1-1, with a possible D match to TRBD1 (6 bases). CDR1 and CDR2 from the germline V gene are LGHDT and YNNKEL (reference sequence). The CDR3 has 15 residues. V lost 5 bases and J lost 0, with 13 bases in between. CDR3 DNA: TGTGCCAGCAGCACGCGTGACAGGATGAACACTGAAGCTTTCTTT. This sequence encodes CASSTRDRMNTEAFF.

This clonotype was observed at least ten times. The chain joins TRBV6-5 to TRBJ2-3, with a possible D match to TRBD2 (6 bases). The V gene lost 4 bases and the J gene lost 0 bases, with 14 bases spanning the gap. CDR1 is MNHEY, CDR2 SVGAGI, per germline. The CDR3 runs to 16 residues. CDR3 bases: TGTGCCAGCAGTTCCCCTCGGGAGTTGAGCACAGATACGCAGTATTTT. Translated: CASSSPRELSTDTQYF.

This sequence joins TRBV3-1 and TRBJ1-1, with 7 bases identical to TRBD1. The CDR3 covers 15 residues. The germline gives CDR1 LGHDT, CDR2 YNNKEL (reference sequence). With 2 bases clipped from V and 0 bases from J, the junction kept 3 bases outside the gene matches. CDR3 sequence: CASSQYGQVNTEAFF. Here the CDR3 DNA reads TGTGCCAGCAGCCAATACGGACAGGTGAACACTGAAGCTTTCTTT.

This clonotype has only a few counts. The gene calls are TRBV12-3 or TRBV12-4 and TRBJ2-3, with a tentative D call TRBD2 (5 bases). This CDR3 contains 15 residues. The V end was cut by 0 bases, the J end by 3 bases, with 10 bases between. CDR3 protein: CASSLAPTRTDTQYF. CDR3 DNA: TGTGCCAGCAGTTTAGCGCCCACTAGAACAGATACGCAGTATTTT.

The rearrangement joins TRBV6-5 to TRBJ1-3; a possible D gene is TRBD1 (6 bases). Germline V lookup: CDR1 MNHEY, CDR2 SVGAGI. The CDR3 covers 15 residues. The V end was cut by 2 bases, the J end by 1 base, with 9 bases between. CDR3 bases: TGTGCCAGCAGTTACAATACAGGGTCTGGAAACACCATATATTTT. Its protein is CASSYNTGSGNTIYF.

DNA for the CDR3: TGTGCCAGCAGCCAGGATGAGGTCGGGGAGCTGTTTTTT. It specifies CASSQDEVGELFF. V is TRBV5-6 and J is TRBJ2-2, with no clear D. This CDR3 spans 13 amino acids. Per the germline V gene, CDR1 is SGHDT and CDR2 is YYEEEE. V lost 4 bases, J lost 7 bases, and 11 bases lay in between.

This clonotype was observed a few times. This rearrangement joins TRBV30 to TRBJ1-1; D remains ambiguous. The germline V and J ends were trimmed by 2 bases and 8 bases, with 9 bases remaining between them. Germline CDR1 is GTSNPN and CDR2 is SVGIG (reference sequence). This CDR3 comprises 11 residues. CDR3 protein: CAWSTESEAFF. The DNA of the CDR3 is TGTGCCTGGAGTACGGAGTCAGAAGCTTTCTTT.

The chain is built from TRBV4-2 and TRBJ2-1; 12 bases are shared with TRBD2. Germline lookup yields CDR1 LGHNA and CDR2 YNFKEQ. V lost 5 bases and J lost 0; bases outside the gene matches: 11. This CDR3 has 19 amino acids. The CDR3 sequence is CASSAGRLAGGSSYNEQFF. As DNA, the CDR3 is TGTGCCAGCAGCGCGGGTAGGCTAGCGGGAGGGAGCTCCTACAATGAGCAGTTCTTC.

This clonotype was found a few times. The chain combines TRBV20-1 with TRBJ1-4, with a weak D call TRBD1 (5 bases). The germline V and J ends were trimmed by 0 bases and 8 bases, with 13 bases remaining between them. CDR3 length: 14 amino acids. The germline V gene encodes CDR1 DFQATT and CDR2 SNEGSKA (reference sequence). CDR3 nucleotides: TGCAGTGCTAGAGATCTGGGGGGAGAAGAAAAACTGTTTTTT. Its protein product is CSARDLGGEEKLFF.

The sample holds many counts of this clonotype. The genes are TRBV5-1 and TRBJ1-1, with 7 bases matching TRBD1. The CDR3 sequence is 14 residues long. The J segment lost 7 bases and the V segment lost 2 bases, leaving 8 bases of the junction unmatched. Germline V gives CDR1 SGHRS, CDR2 YFSETQ. CDR3 residues: CASSFDREQGEAFF. Written as DNA, the CDR3 is TGCGCCAGCAGCTTCGACAGGGAACAAGGTGAAGCTTTCTTT.

The DNA of the CDR3 is TGTGCCAGCAGTTTCGGGGGGGAGAACACCGGGGAGCTGTTTTTT. Amino acids: CASSFGGENTGELFF. The rearrangement links TRBV12-3 or TRBV12-4 to TRBJ2-2; 8 bases agree with TRBD2. The CDR3 length is 15 residues. The J segment lost 1 base and the V segment lost 3 bases, leaving 1 base of the junction unmatched.

This clonotype was counted between two and nine times. The chain uses TRBV6-1 and TRBJ2-1, with TRBD1 matching over 8 bases. The V and J ends lost 6 bases and 5 bases, in that order; junction bases with no gene match: 3. CDR3 length: 13 amino acids. Germline V gene sequence: CDR1 MNHNS, CDR2 SASEGT. In nucleotides, the CDR3 is TGTGCCAGCAGACGGACAGGGCACAATGAGCAGTTCTTC. Translation: CASRRTGHNEQFF.

This clonotype has a handful of counts. The chain recombines TRBV12-3 or TRBV12-4 with TRBJ2-2; 8 bases agree with TRBD1. There are 16 residues in the CDR3. The ends lost 6 bases at V and 5 bases at J; junction bases unmatched: 11. CDR3 nucleotides: TGTGCCAGCAGAGCCCAAGGGACAGGTCGTACCGGGGAGCTGTTTTTT. Amino acid sequence: CASRAQGTGRTGELFF.

This clonotype was detected only a few times. The chain carries TRBV4-1 and TRBJ2-1; TRBD2 matches 10 bases. This CDR3 is built from 18 residues. Trimming at V came to 4 bases and at J to 4 bases, leaving 13 bases not matched to a gene. Germline CDR1 is MGHRA and CDR2 is YSYEKL. CDR3 DNA sequence: TGCGCCAGCAGCCTAGCGGGAGGATTGGAAGAGGGTTACAATGAGCAGTTCTTC. Protein sequence: CASSLAGGLEEGYNEQFF.

There are a few counts of this clonotype. The chain uses TRBV27 and TRBJ2-4; 7 bases line up with TRBD1. Germline CDR1 MNHEY, CDR2 SMNVEV (reference sequence). J gave up 6 bases and V 5 bases, and 7 bases lay outside the gene matches. The CDR3 has 14 residues. The CDR3 sequence is CASSIDRAGNIQYF. The CDR3 nucleotides are TGTGCCAGCAGTATAGACAGGGCCGGAAACATTCAGTACTTC.

V gene TRBV30 combines with J gene TRBJ1-5; possibly TRBD1 for D (5 bases). V shed 1 base and J shed 3 bases, with 10 bases lying between them. The CDR3 is made up of 14 amino acids. The germline gives CDR1 GTSNPN, CDR2 SVGIG (reference sequence). The CDR3 bases are TGTGCCTGGAGTGGGGGACGGATCAATCAGCCCCAGCATTTT. Amino acids: CAWSGGRINQPQHF.

The rearrangement links TRBV12-3 or TRBV12-4 to TRBJ2-2; TRBD1 matches at 10 bases. V was clipped by 5 bases and J by 7 bases; unmatched bases: 4. The CDR3 length is 14 residues. CDR3 amino acids: CASSQGQGSGELFF. The CDR3 DNA reads as TGTGCCAGCAGTCAGGGACAGGGGAGCGGGGAGCTGTTTTTT.

The chain couples TRBV3-1 to TRBJ1-6, with D unclear. The CDR3 is made up of 14 amino acids. The germline V gene has CDR1 LGHDT and CDR2 YNNKEL (reference sequence). V lost 2 bases, J lost 7 bases, and 9 bases lay in between. The CDR3 sequence: CASSQLEGNSPLHF. The CDR3, as DNA: TGTGCCAGCAGCCAATTAGAAGGGAATTCACCCCTCCACTTT.

The rearrangement uses TRBV12-3 or TRBV12-4 and TRBJ2-2, with D possibly matching TRBD1 (6 bases). The V and J ends lost 10 bases and 7 bases respectively, with 25 bases between them. This CDR3 is built from 16 residues. Here the CDR3 reads CATSSWGLPWIGELFF. The DNA for the CDR3 is TGTGCCACCTCGAGTTGGGGGCTCCCATGGATCGGGGAGCTGTTTTTT.

This clonotype was recorded once. Because it lacks the conserved phenylalanine or tryptophan at the end, this CDR3 is likely a read error. This chain uses TRBV6-5 with TRBJ1-2, with TRBD1 as a possible D gene (6 bases). Germline V gene data show CDR1 as MNHEY and CDR2 as SVGAGI. The CDR3 runs to 15 residues. V was trimmed by 0 bases and J by 0 bases, leaving 8 bases between them. CDR3 coding DNA: TGTGCCAGCAGTTACTCGACAGGATCTAACTATGGCTACACCCTC. Its protein is CASSYSTGSNYGYTL.